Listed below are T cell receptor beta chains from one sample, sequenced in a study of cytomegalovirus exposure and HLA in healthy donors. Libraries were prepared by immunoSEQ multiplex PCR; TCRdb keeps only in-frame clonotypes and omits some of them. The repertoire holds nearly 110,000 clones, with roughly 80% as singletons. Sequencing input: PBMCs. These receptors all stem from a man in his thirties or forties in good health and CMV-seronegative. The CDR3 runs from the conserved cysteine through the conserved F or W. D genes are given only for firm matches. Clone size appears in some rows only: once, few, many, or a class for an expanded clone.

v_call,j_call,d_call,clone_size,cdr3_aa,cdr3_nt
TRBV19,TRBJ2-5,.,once,CASRLTPRGWETQYF,TGTGCCAGTAGACTCACCCCCCGGGGGTGGGAGACCCAGTACTTC
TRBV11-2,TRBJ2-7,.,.,CAISRATHSYEQYF,TGTGCCATTTCGCGGGCGACCCACTCCTACGAGCAGTACTTC
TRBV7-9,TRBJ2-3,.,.,CASSPSADTQYF,TGTGCCAGCAGCCCTAGCGCAGATACGCAGTATTTT
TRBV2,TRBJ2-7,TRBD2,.,CATSIDPSGYEQYF,TGTGCCACCTCAATCGACCCTAGCGGGTACGAGCAGTACTTC
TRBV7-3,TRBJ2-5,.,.,CASSLTLGGEKYF,TGTGCCAGCAGCTTAACGTTAGGAGGGGAAAAGTACTTC
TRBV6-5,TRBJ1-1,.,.,CATKRRAEAFF,TGTGCCACCAAGAGGCGGGCTGAAGCTTTCTTT
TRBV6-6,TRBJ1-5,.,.,CASSPTAGSNQPQHF,TGTGCCAGCAGTCCGACGGCGGGTAGCAATCAGCCCCAGCATTTT
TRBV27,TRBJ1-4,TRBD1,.,CASTPGQQEKLFF,TGTGCCAGCACCCCGGGACAGCAGGAAAAACTGTTTTTT
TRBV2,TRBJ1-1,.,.,CASSDLTGNTEAFF,TGTGCCAGCAGTGATCTTACAGGGAACACTGAAGCTTTCTTT
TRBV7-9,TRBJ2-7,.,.,CASSSQGYEQYF,TGTGCCAGCAGCTCCCAGGGTTACGAGCAGTACTTC